The next 3 T cell receptor beta chains were all read from a single sample in a study of cytotoxic CD8 clonotypes in ibrutinib-treated CLL. Generated by immunoSEQ multiplex PCR, the TCRdb table keeps only in-frame clones and is missing some. Of tens of thousands of clones listed, 71% were seen once; the top ten hold about a sixth. Sequenced material: PBMCs, taken at disease progression, from a patient treated with ibrutinib. These receptors came from a human donor with chronic lymphocytic leukemia.

The chain carries TRBV19 and TRBJ2-7; 8 nucleotides align to TRBD2. CDR3 length: 15 residues. V lost 7 bases and J lost 5; bases outside the gene matches: 13. The germline V gene encodes CDR1 LNHDA and CDR2 SQIVND (reference sequence). Written as DNA, the CDR3 is TGTGCCAGTACGTTTAGCGGGGTGGGTATCCACGAGCAGTACTTC. Translating gives CASTFSGVGIHEQYF.

The V call is TRBV7-2, the J call TRBJ2-3; no reliable D call. With 2 bases removed from V and 3 bases from J, the gap between germline ends came to 6 bases. CDR1 and CDR2 (germline): SGHTA, FQGNSA. This CDR3 spans 13 amino acids. CDR3 sequence reads: CASSLSRTDTQYF. CDR3 bases: TGTGCCAGCAGCTTAAGCCGGACAGATACGCAGTATTTT. Looking up the rest from reference TRBV7-2 and TRBJ2-3 gives the full variable domain: GAGVSQSPSNKVTEKGKDVELRCDPISGHTALYWYRQSLGQGLEFLIYFQGNSAPDKSGLPSDRFSAERTGGSVSTLTIQRTQQEDSAVYLCASSLSRTDTQYFGPGTRLTVL.

The chain links TRBV6-1 to TRBJ2-1, with TRBD2 matching 12 bases. CDR1 MNHNS and CDR2 SASEGT come from the germline V gene. Germline trimming cut 4 bases from V and 0 bases from J; bases unmatched to any gene: 7. The CDR3 runs 18 residues. CDR3 DNA sequence: TGTGCCAGCAGTGGCCTAGCGGGGGGGCGGAGCTCCTACAATGAGCAGTTCTTC. Translation gives CASSGLAGGRSSYNEQFF.